This T cell receptor beta chain was recovered during a study of response to subunit inactivated influenza vaccine. This clonotype was recorded a few times. TCRdb re-called the RT-PCR reads through MiXCR, storing one row per CDR3 protein. The sample lists around 570,000 distinct CDR3 sequences, 7.6% occurring once. This clonotype originated in a man between 50 and 69 years old who received an inactivated influenza vaccine. The specimen was PBMCs from blood, collected less than 30 months after vaccination.

As DNA, the CDR3 is TGTGCCAGCAGTGCAACAGGGGGTCTCGGCTATGGCTACACCTTC. This encodes CASSATGGLGYGYTF. The V and J genes are TRBV27 and TRBJ1-2, with 8 bases aligning to TRBD1. Germline loops: CDR1 MNHEY, CDR2 SMNVEV (reference sequence). The junction had 9 bases not matched to a gene; V was cut back by 5 bases and J by 4 bases. This CDR3 has 15 residues.